The clone carrying this T cell receptor beta chain is a singleton in its sample. The germline CDR1 and CDR2 sequences are SQVTM and ANQGSEA. The ends were cut back, 5 bases at V and 4 bases at J, with 20 bases in the middle. This CDR3 contains 15 residues. The source of the sample is a study of blood T cell repertoires in COVID-19. Using immunoSEQ multiplex PCR, the repertoire was profiled, and TCRdb retains in-frame clones only, with some absent. Of roughly 62,000 clones in the sample, 79% were seen once. The chain couples TRBV29-1 to TRBJ2-5; D might be TRBD2 (7 bases). The clonotype comes from an elderly woman with active or convalescent COVID-19. Source material: peripheral blood. CDR3 in DNA: TGCAGCGTTAACCTACTCGGGGGGCCTGCAGAGACCCAGTACTTC. The encoded protein is CSVNLLGGPAETQYF.